The rows below give T cell receptor beta chains drawn from one sample of a study of control samples from healthy donors and cancer patients. Sequenced by immunoSEQ multiplex PCR; TCRdb stores in-frame clones only, minus some. Of 100,000 to 150,000 clones detected, 89% appear once; the ten largest clones hold approximately 39%. The sample was blood. The source is a man aged 50 to 60 in good health. The CDR3 runs from the conserved cysteine through the conserved F or W. Fields, in order: D gene, V gene, J gene, clone size, CDR3 protein, CDR3 DNA. D genes are given only for firm matches. A clone size is listed for some rows: how often the clone was seen (once, few, many), or a class if it is expanded.

d_call: .
v_call: TRBV19
j_call: TRBJ2-7
clone_size: .
cdr3_aa: CASSISGRGTTWKYF
cdr3_nt: TGTGCCAGTAGTATCTCGGGGAGGGGGACAACCTGGAAGTACTTC

d_call: .
v_call: TRBV27
j_call: TRBJ2-7
clone_size: .
cdr3_aa: CASSFGGTSYEQYF
cdr3_nt: TGTGCCAGCAGTTTCGGGGGTACCTCCTACGAGCAGTACTTC

d_call: .
v_call: TRBV28
j_call: TRBJ1-1
clone_size: .
cdr3_aa: CASSSGFEAFF
cdr3_nt: TGTGCCAGCAGTTCAGGGTTTGAAGCTTTCTTT

d_call: .
v_call: TRBV15
j_call: TRBJ1-5
clone_size: .
cdr3_aa: CATSLTQGGGQPQHF
cdr3_nt: TGTGCCACCAGCCTCACTCAGGGCGGCGGTCAGCCCCAGCATTTT

d_call: .
v_call: TRBV2
j_call: TRBJ2-2
clone_size: .
cdr3_aa: CASIPGINTGELFF
cdr3_nt: TGTGCCAGCATCCCGGGGATTAACACCGGGGAGCTGTTTTTT

d_call: .
v_call: TRBV7-2
j_call: TRBJ2-7
clone_size: .
cdr3_aa: CASSLGLKYEQYF
cdr3_nt: TGTGCCAGCAGCCTAGGACTGAAGTACGAGCAGTACTTC

d_call: .
v_call: TRBV18
j_call: TRBJ2-3
clone_size: .
cdr3_aa: CASSPRFPGDPSTDTQYF
cdr3_nt: TGTGCCAGCTCACCAAGGTTCCCAGGGGACCCTAGCACAGATACGCAGTATTTT

d_call: TRBD1
v_call: TRBV4-1
j_call: TRBJ1-5
clone_size: .
cdr3_aa: CASSQVTGGNQPQHF
cdr3_nt: TGCGCCAGCAGCCAAGTAACAGGGGGCAATCAGCCCCAGCATTTT

d_call: .
v_call: TRBV6-2/TRBV6-3
j_call: TRBJ1-1
clone_size: .
cdr3_aa: CASSFLENSGTEAFF
cdr3_nt: TGTGCCAGCAGTTTCCTCGAGAATTCGGGCACTGAAGCTTTCTTT

d_call: TRBD1
v_call: TRBV15
j_call: TRBJ1-3
clone_size: .
cdr3_aa: CATSAGTGGSGNTIYF
cdr3_nt: TGTGCCACCAGCGCCGGGACAGGGGGATCTGGAAACACCATATATTTT

d_call: .
v_call: TRBV19
j_call: TRBJ1-5
clone_size: .
cdr3_aa: CASSMGKNQPQHF
cdr3_nt: TGTGCCAGTAGTATGGGAAAAAATCAGCCCCAGCATTTT

d_call: .
v_call: TRBV6-4
j_call: TRBJ1-1
clone_size: .
cdr3_aa: CASSDSHTGQNEAFF
cdr3_nt: TGTGCCAGCAGTGACTCACATACCGGACAGAATGAAGCTTTCTTT

d_call: .
v_call: TRBV2
j_call: TRBJ2-3
clone_size: .
cdr3_aa: CASSARADTQYF
cdr3_nt: TGTGCCAGCAGTGCCAGAGCAGATACGCAGTATTTT

d_call: .
v_call: TRBV5-1
j_call: TRBJ2-5
clone_size: .
cdr3_aa: CASRGETQYF
cdr3_nt: TGCGCCAGCAGAGGGGAGACCCAGTACTTC

d_call: .
v_call: TRBV7-8
j_call: TRBJ2-7
clone_size: .
cdr3_aa: CASSLSQPGTYEQYF
cdr3_nt: TGTGCCAGCAGCTTAAGTCAGCCAGGGACCTACGAGCAGTACTTC

d_call: .
v_call: TRBV6-5
j_call: TRBJ2-5
clone_size: .
cdr3_aa: CASSYSRPQKTQYF
cdr3_nt: TGTGCCAGCAGTTACTCGAGACCACAGAAGACCCAGTACTTC

d_call: TRBD1
v_call: TRBV19
j_call: TRBJ2-1
clone_size: few
cdr3_aa: CASSPWTGEKEQFF
cdr3_nt: TGTGCCAGTAGTCCTTGGACAGGGGAGAAGGAGCAGTTCTTC

d_call: .
v_call: TRBV3-1/TRBV3-2
j_call: TRBJ1-2
clone_size: .
cdr3_aa: CASSQAGLGGYTF
cdr3_nt: TGTGCCAGCAGCCAAGCAGGGTTGGGCGGCTACACCTTC

d_call: TRBD1
v_call: TRBV28
j_call: TRBJ2-7
clone_size: once
cdr3_aa: CASSLGQVLYEQYF
cdr3_nt: TGTGCCAGCAGCCTTGGACAGGTCCTATACGAGCAGTACTTC

d_call: .
v_call: TRBV19
j_call: TRBJ2-1
clone_size: .
cdr3_aa: CASSIRRGGGYNEQFF
cdr3_nt: TGTGCCAGTAGTATACGGAGGGGTGGGGGCTACAATGAGCAGTTCTTC

d_call: TRBD2
v_call: TRBV5-1
j_call: TRBJ2-3
clone_size: few
cdr3_aa: CASSTTSVSDTQYF
cdr3_nt: TGCGCCAGCTCCACGACTAGCGTTTCAGATACGCAGTATTTT

d_call: TRBD1
v_call: TRBV30
j_call: TRBJ1-6
clone_size: .
cdr3_aa: CAWSVRGGWDSPLHF
cdr3_nt: TGTGCCTGGAGTGTAAGAGGGGGCTGGGATTCACCCCTCCACTTT

d_call: .
v_call: TRBV12-3/TRBV12-4
j_call: TRBJ1-3
clone_size: many
cdr3_aa: CASGRKGEGTIYF
cdr3_nt: TGTGCCAGCGGAAGAAAAGGGGAAGGCACCATATATTTT

d_call: .
v_call: TRBV4-1
j_call: TRBJ2-7
clone_size: .
cdr3_aa: CASSQGIVDEQYF
cdr3_nt: TGCGCCAGCAGCCAAGGAATAGTAGACGAGCAGTACTTC

d_call: .
v_call: TRBV20-1
j_call: TRBJ1-2
clone_size: once
cdr3_aa: CSASIGAGAFNYGYTF
cdr3_nt: TGCAGTGCTAGTATCGGGGCAGGGGCCTTTAACTATGGCTACACCTTC

d_call: TRBD1
v_call: TRBV5-6
j_call: TRBJ1-1
clone_size: .
cdr3_aa: CASSFGTGTTEAFF
cdr3_nt: TGTGCCAGCAGCTTTGGGACAGGGACCACTGAAGCTTTCTTT

d_call: TRBD1
v_call: TRBV19
j_call: TRBJ1-5
clone_size: .
cdr3_aa: CASSRAPGQVLRAQHF
cdr3_nt: TGTGCCAGTAGCCGGGCCCCGGGACAGGTTCTTAGGGCCCAGCATTTT

d_call: .
v_call: TRBV5-1
j_call: TRBJ2-2
clone_size: .
cdr3_aa: CASSSVRGAGELFF
cdr3_nt: TGCGCCAGCAGCTCGGTCAGGGGCGCCGGGGAGCTGTTTTTT

d_call: .
v_call: TRBV6-5
j_call: TRBJ1-5
clone_size: .
cdr3_aa: CASSTTGIGNQPQHF
cdr3_nt: TGTGCCAGCAGTACTACAGGGATAGGTAATCAGCCCCAGCATTTT

d_call: .
v_call: TRBV6-2/TRBV6-3
j_call: TRBJ2-3
clone_size: .
cdr3_aa: CASSTRRGTDTQYF
cdr3_nt: TGTGCCAGCAGTACTAGGCGAGGCACAGATACGCAGTATTTT

d_call: TRBD1
v_call: TRBV5-1
j_call: TRBJ2-7
clone_size: .
cdr3_aa: CASSSGQGAYEQYF
cdr3_nt: TGCGCCAGCAGCAGTGGACAGGGGGCCTACGAGCAGTACTTC

d_call: .
v_call: TRBV29-1
j_call: TRBJ2-1
clone_size: .
cdr3_aa: CSVDRGAYNEQFF
cdr3_nt: TGCAGCGTTGACAGGGGGGCCTACAATGAGCAGTTCTTC

d_call: TRBD1
v_call: TRBV6-1
j_call: TRBJ1-6
clone_size: .
cdr3_aa: CASSEARPGGHSPLHF
cdr3_nt: TGTGCCAGCAGTGAAGCGCGGCCAGGGGGGCATTCACCCCTCCACTTT

d_call: TRBD1
v_call: TRBV7-6
j_call: TRBJ2-3
clone_size: .
cdr3_aa: CASSPTGGARDTQYF
cdr3_nt: TGTGCCAGCAGCCCGACAGGGGGCGCACGAGATACGCAGTATTTT

d_call: .
v_call: TRBV13
j_call: TRBJ2-5
clone_size: .
cdr3_aa: CASSLGAGRETQYF
cdr3_nt: TGTGCCAGCAGCTTAGGGGCAGGGAGGGAGACCCAGTACTTC

d_call: .
v_call: TRBV27
j_call: TRBJ1-4
clone_size: once
cdr3_aa: CASRMGEGEKLFF
cdr3_nt: TGTGCCAGCAGAATGGGGGAAGGGGAAAAACTGTTTTTT

d_call: .
v_call: TRBV2
j_call: TRBJ2-3
clone_size: .
cdr3_aa: CASSESGGASTDTQYF
cdr3_nt: TGTGCCAGCAGTGAATCGGGGGGCGCGAGCACAGATACGCAGTATTTT

d_call: .
v_call: TRBV5-6
j_call: TRBJ1-5
clone_size: .
cdr3_aa: CASSLGGEHQPQHF
cdr3_nt: TGTGCCAGCAGCTTGGGAGGGGAGCATCAGCCCCAGCATTTT

d_call: .
v_call: TRBV19
j_call: TRBJ1-2
clone_size: .
cdr3_aa: CASSIDQHGEYYGYTF
cdr3_nt: TGTGCCAGTAGTATAGATCAACACGGGGAATACTATGGCTACACCTTC

d_call: .
v_call: TRBV19
j_call: TRBJ2-5
clone_size: once
cdr3_aa: CASSMGPTQETQYF
cdr3_nt: TGTGCCAGTAGTATGGGGCCTACCCAAGAGACCCAGTACTTC

d_call: .
v_call: TRBV2
j_call: TRBJ1-3
clone_size: .
cdr3_aa: CASSSNFRGSGNTIYF
cdr3_nt: TGTGCCAGCAGCTCCAACTTCAGGGGCTCTGGAAACACCATATATTTT

d_call: .
v_call: TRBV5-6
j_call: TRBJ2-5
clone_size: .
cdr3_aa: CASSRRVSRGRETQYF
cdr3_nt: TGTGCCAGCAGTCGTCGCGTGAGCAGGGGAAGGGAGACCCAGTACTTC

d_call: .
v_call: TRBV3-1/TRBV3-2
j_call: TRBJ2-7
clone_size: .
cdr3_aa: CASSPQKRYWGGLYEQYF
cdr3_nt: TGTGCCAGCAGCCCCCAGAAGCGGTATTGGGGTGGGCTCTACGAGCAGTACTTC

d_call: .
v_call: TRBV7-9
j_call: TRBJ2-1
clone_size: .
cdr3_aa: CASSFEGREQFF
cdr3_nt: TGTGCCAGCAGCTTCGAAGGGAGGGAGCAGTTCTTC